This is a list of T cell receptor beta chains from one sample in a study of T cells in Graves' hyperthyroidism and ophthalmopathy. MiXCR, applied by TCRdb to the multiplex PCR reads, yields one record per CDR3 protein. This table has about 600,000 distinct CDR3 sequences, roughly a sixth appearing once. The sample was blood. These receptors came from a woman between 40 and 50 years old with Graves' ophthalmopathy. The CDR3 runs from the conserved cysteine through the conserved F or W. Each record gives: V gene, J gene, D gene, clone size, CDR3 protein, CDR3 DNA. A D gene is named only where the DNA matches it firmly. Only part of the rows carry a size: once, few, many, or a class if the clone is expanded.

v_gene: TRBV18
j_gene: TRBJ1-2
d_gene: NA
abundance: many
CDR3aa: CASSPEVNSNYGYTF
CDR3nt: TGTGCCAGCTCACCAGAAGTCAATTCGAACTATGGCTACACCTTC

v_gene: TRBV7-2
j_gene: TRBJ2-7
d_gene: NA
abundance: few
CDR3aa: CASSSGGGRSYEQYF
CDR3nt: TGTGCCAGCAGCTCCGGCGGAGGGCGCTCCTACGAGCAGTACTTC

v_gene: TRBV2
j_gene: TRBJ2-7
d_gene: NA
abundance: many
CDR3aa: CASSAARGSYEQYF
CDR3nt: TGTGCCAGCAGTGCAGCCCGGGGGTCCTACGAGCAGTACTTC

v_gene: TRBV6-1
j_gene: TRBJ1-5
d_gene: NA
abundance: NA
CDR3aa: CASSMWGTSNQPQHF
CDR3nt: TGTGCCAGCAGTATGTGGGGGACTAGCAATCAGCCCCAGCATTTT

v_gene: TRBV3-1
j_gene: TRBJ2-5
d_gene: TRBD2
abundance: many
CDR3aa: CASSPGLAGGPQETQYF
CDR3nt: TGTGCCAGCAGCCCGGGACTAGCGGGAGGTCCTCAAGAGACCCAGTACTTC

v_gene: TRBV20-1
j_gene: TRBJ2-1
d_gene: TRBD2
abundance: many
CDR3aa: CSAPDVAGGSYNEQFF
CDR3nt: TGCAGTGCTCCAGACGTAGCGGGGGGCTCCTACAATGAGCAGTTCTTC

v_gene: TRBV20-1
j_gene: TRBJ2-1
d_gene: NA
abundance: many
CDR3aa: CSATGFWTGNEQFF
CDR3nt: TGCAGTGCTACGGGGTTCTGGACTGGCAATGAGCAGTTCTTC

v_gene: TRBV7-9
j_gene: TRBJ2-7
d_gene: NA
abundance: NA
CDR3aa: CASSLSQGSYEQYF
CDR3nt: TGTGCCAGCAGCCTCTCACAGGGATCCTACGAGCAGTACTTC

v_gene: TRBV12-3/TRBV12-4
j_gene: TRBJ2-1
d_gene: TRBD2
abundance: many
CDR3aa: CASSRSGDSYNEQFF
CDR3nt: TGTGCCAGCAGCCGCAGCGGGGACTCCTACAATGAGCAGTTCTTC

v_gene: TRBV11-1
j_gene: TRBJ1-4
d_gene: NA
abundance: many
CDR3aa: CASSRDQYLEKLFF
CDR3nt: TGTGCCAGCAGCCGGGACCAGTATCTGGAAAAACTGTTTTTT

v_gene: TRBV20-1
j_gene: TRBJ2-1
d_gene: NA
abundance: NA
CDR3aa: CSAQSATPYNEQFF
CDR3nt: TGCAGTGCGCAGTCAGCGACCCCATACAATGAGCAGTTCTTC

v_gene: TRBV12-3/TRBV12-4
j_gene: TRBJ1-6
d_gene: NA
abundance: NA
CDR3aa: CASTLGGGRNSPLHF
CDR3nt: TGTGCCAGCACCTTGGGAGGGGGGCGCAATTCACCCCTCCACTTT

v_gene: TRBV19
j_gene: TRBJ2-2
d_gene: TRBD2
abundance: few
CDR3aa: CASSFSSGGQNTGELFF
CDR3nt: TGTGCCAGTAGTTTTTCGAGCGGGGGGCAGAACACCGGGGAGCTGTTTTTT

v_gene: TRBV2
j_gene: TRBJ1-6
d_gene: NA
abundance: many
CDR3aa: CASKSRVLSPLHF
CDR3nt: TGTGCCAGCAAATCCAGGGTATTATCACCCCTCCACTTT

v_gene: TRBV5-1
j_gene: TRBJ1-1
d_gene: NA
abundance: many
CDR3aa: CASSLFPRMGDTEAFF
CDR3nt: TGCGCCAGCAGCCTTTTCCCTAGGATGGGTGACACTGAAGCTTTCTTT

v_gene: TRBV20-1
j_gene: TRBJ2-1
d_gene: TRBD2
abundance: many
CDR3aa: CSASAGLAGGRGNEQFF
CDR3nt: TGCAGTGCTAGCGCTGGACTAGCGGGAGGCCGGGGCAATGAGCAGTTCTTC

v_gene: TRBV6-5
j_gene: TRBJ2-7
d_gene: TRBD2
abundance: many
CDR3aa: CASSYSSGSSYEQYF
CDR3nt: TGTGCCAGCAGTTACTCGAGCGGGAGCTCCTACGAGCAGTACTTC

v_gene: TRBV7-9
j_gene: TRBJ2-3
d_gene: TRBD1
abundance: many
CDR3aa: CASSSDREGDTQYF
CDR3nt: TGTGCCAGCAGCTCTGACAGGGAAGGGGATACGCAGTATTTT

v_gene: TRBV2
j_gene: TRBJ2-6
d_gene: NA
abundance: many
CDR3aa: CASKQGNSGANVLTF
CDR3nt: TGTGCCAGCAAACAGGGAAACTCTGGGGCCAACGTCCTGACTTTC

v_gene: TRBV10-3
j_gene: TRBJ1-1
d_gene: NA
abundance: NA
CDR3aa: CAISESSEAFF
CDR3nt: TGTGCCATCAGTGAGTCTTCTGAAGCTTTCTTT

v_gene: TRBV7-2
j_gene: TRBJ2-1
d_gene: TRBD2
abundance: NA
CDR3aa: CASSLLAGVNEQFF
CDR3nt: TGTGCCAGCAGCTTACTAGCGGGAGTTAATGAGCAGTTCTTC

v_gene: TRBV7-9
j_gene: TRBJ1-1
d_gene: NA
abundance: many
CDR3aa: CASSLEGSLNTEAFF
CDR3nt: TGTGCCAGCAGTCTAGAAGGCAGTTTGAACACTGAAGCTTTCTTT

v_gene: TRBV5-1
j_gene: TRBJ2-1
d_gene: TRBD1
abundance: many
CDR3aa: CASSPDRVRDNEQFF
CDR3nt: TGCGCCAGCAGCCCCGACAGGGTGAGGGACAATGAGCAGTTCTTC

v_gene: TRBV3-1
j_gene: TRBJ2-5
d_gene: TRBD1
abundance: many
CDR3aa: CASHGTGGEETQYF
CDR3nt: TGTGCCAGCCACGGGACAGGGGGCGAAGAGACCCAGTACTTC

v_gene: TRBV5-5
j_gene: TRBJ2-1
d_gene: TRBD1
abundance: NA
CDR3aa: CASSSDRVQGNEQFF
CDR3nt: TGTGCCAGCAGCTCGGACAGGGTCCAGGGCAATGAGCAGTTCTTC

v_gene: TRBV30
j_gene: TRBJ2-5
d_gene: TRBD1
abundance: many
CDR3aa: CAWSANRGRLLETQYF
CDR3nt: TGTGCCTGGAGCGCGAACAGGGGGCGTCTCTTAGAGACCCAGTACTTC

v_gene: TRBV3-1
j_gene: TRBJ2-3
d_gene: NA
abundance: many
CDR3aa: CASSQRGGLADTQYF
CDR3nt: TGTGCCAGCAGCCAACGTGGGGGGCTGGCAGATACGCAGTATTTT

v_gene: TRBV7-9
j_gene: TRBJ2-5
d_gene: NA
abundance: many
CDR3aa: CASSKPVGIQETQYF
CDR3nt: TGTGCCAGCAGCAAACCAGTCGGGATCCAAGAGACCCAGTACTTC

v_gene: TRBV5-1
j_gene: TRBJ2-1
d_gene: TRBD2
abundance: NA
CDR3aa: CASSLVTTSGTHEQFF
CDR3nt: TGCGCCAGCAGCTTGGTGACGACTAGCGGGACCCATGAGCAGTTCTTC

v_gene: TRBV12-3/TRBV12-4
j_gene: TRBJ2-7
d_gene: NA
abundance: many
CDR3aa: CASSLAVGGKQYF
CDR3nt: TGTGCCAGCAGTTTAGCGGTGGGGGGCAAGCAGTACTTC

v_gene: TRBV6-4
j_gene: TRBJ1-5
d_gene: NA
abundance: few
CDR3aa: CASSVGKSQPQHF
CDR3nt: TGTGCCAGCAGTGTTGGCAAATCACAGCCCCAGCATTTT

v_gene: TRBV5-1
j_gene: TRBJ1-2
d_gene: NA
abundance: few
CDR3aa: CASSSGGDSGYTF
CDR3nt: TGCGCCAGCAGCTCCGGCGGGGATTCTGGCTACACCTTC

v_gene: TRBV7-2
j_gene: TRBJ2-7
d_gene: NA
abundance: many
CDR3aa: CASSYPGHYEQYF
CDR3nt: TGTGCCAGCAGTTATCCGGGACACTACGAGCAGTACTTC

v_gene: TRBV27
j_gene: TRBJ2-1
d_gene: TRBD2
abundance: NA
CDR3aa: CASRASGATFNEQFF
CDR3nt: TGTGCCAGCCGGGCTAGCGGGGCTACCTTCAATGAGCAGTTCTTC

v_gene: TRBV7-6
j_gene: TRBJ1-4
d_gene: TRBD1
abundance: NA
CDR3aa: CASSLVPGQGGKLFF
CDR3nt: TGTGCCAGCAGCTTGGTTCCGGGACAGGGGGGAAAACTGTTTTTT

v_gene: TRBV6-4
j_gene: TRBJ2-3
d_gene: NA
abundance: few
CDR3aa: CASSDGLSTDTQYF
CDR3nt: TGTGCCAGCAGTGACGGACTCTCCACAGATACGCAGTATTTT

v_gene: TRBV7-9
j_gene: TRBJ1-1
d_gene: TRBD1
abundance: many
CDR3aa: CASSLAGTGLNTEAFF
CDR3nt: TGTGCCAGCAGCTTAGCGGGGACAGGGCTGAACACTGAAGCTTTCTTT

v_gene: TRBV13
j_gene: TRBJ2-3
d_gene: NA
abundance: NA
CDR3aa: CASSRDIGLGTQYF
CDR3nt: TGTGCCAGCAGCCGAGATATAGGACTGGGTACGCAGTATTTT

v_gene: TRBV27
j_gene: TRBJ2-7
d_gene: TRBD2
abundance: many
CDR3aa: CASSNGLAGGWSYEQYF
CDR3nt: TGTGCCAGCAGTAACGGACTAGCGGGAGGGTGGTCCTACGAGCAGTACTTC

v_gene: TRBV5-1
j_gene: TRBJ2-3
d_gene: TRBD2
abundance: NA
CDR3aa: CASSLGLGRSPDTQYF
CDR3nt: TGCGCCAGCAGCTTGGGACTCGGGAGGTCTCCAGATACGCAGTATTTT

v_gene: TRBV6-1
j_gene: TRBJ1-1
d_gene: NA
abundance: many
CDR3aa: CASSEALNTEAFF
CDR3nt: TGTGCCAGCAGTGAAGCATTGAACACTGAAGCTTTCTTT

v_gene: TRBV28
j_gene: TRBJ2-7
d_gene: TRBD2
abundance: NA
CDR3aa: CASSSGGVHEQYF
CDR3nt: TGTGCCAGCAGCTCCGGGGGGGTCCACGAGCAGTACTTC

v_gene: TRBV18
j_gene: TRBJ2-7
d_gene: NA
abundance: few
CDR3aa: CASSPKTEGEQYF
CDR3nt: TGTGCCAGCTCACCAAAGACGGAGGGCGAGCAGTACTTC

v_gene: TRBV20-1
j_gene: TRBJ2-3
d_gene: TRBD1
abundance: many
CDR3aa: CSATDRGFISTDTQYF
CDR3nt: TGCAGTGCAACCGACAGGGGCTTTATTAGCACAGATACGCAGTATTTT

v_gene: TRBV5-1
j_gene: TRBJ1-4
d_gene: NA
abundance: many
CDR3aa: CASSLDGNEKLFF
CDR3nt: TGTGCCAGCAGCTTGGACGGGAATGAAAAACTGTTTTTT

v_gene: TRBV7-2
j_gene: TRBJ2-3
d_gene: TRBD1
abundance: many
CDR3aa: CASSVDRGQNTDTQYF
CDR3nt: TGTGCCAGCAGCGTAGACAGGGGCCAAAACACAGATACGCAGTATTTT

v_gene: TRBV7-2
j_gene: TRBJ2-3
d_gene: NA
abundance: NA
CDR3aa: CASSLVRRTDTQYF
CDR3nt: TGTGCCAGCAGCTTAGTACGGCGCACAGATACGCAGTATTTT

v_gene: TRBV27
j_gene: TRBJ1-6
d_gene: NA
abundance: few
CDR3aa: CASTSHNSPLHF
CDR3nt: TGTGCCAGCACCTCCCATAATTCACCCCTCCACTTT

v_gene: TRBV4-1
j_gene: TRBJ1-4
d_gene: NA
abundance: NA
CDR3aa: CASSQSLLEKLFF
CDR3nt: TGCGCCAGCAGCCAATCCCTTCTGGAAAAACTGTTTTTT

v_gene: TRBV6-5
j_gene: TRBJ2-1
d_gene: NA
abundance: many
CDR3aa: CASRYSGGEQFF
CDR3nt: TGTGCCAGCCGTTATAGTGGAGGTGAGCAGTTCTTC

v_gene: TRBV5-1
j_gene: TRBJ2-1
d_gene: TRBD2
abundance: NA
CDR3aa: CASSLDMGLAGSYNEQFF
CDR3nt: TGCGCCAGCAGCTTGGACATGGGACTAGCGGGATCCTACAATGAGCAGTTCTTC

v_gene: TRBV9
j_gene: TRBJ2-1
d_gene: TRBD2
abundance: NA
CDR3aa: CASSVDTPAKGLAAYNEQFF
CDR3nt: TGTGCCAGCAGCGTAGACACACCAGCGAAGGGACTAGCGGCTTACAATGAGCAGTTCTTC

v_gene: TRBV6-1
j_gene: TRBJ1-5
d_gene: NA
abundance: few
CDR3aa: CASNHQGRQPQHF
CDR3nt: TGTGCCAGCAATCATCAGGGAAGACAGCCCCAGCATTTT

v_gene: TRBV7-2
j_gene: TRBJ2-7
d_gene: TRBD1
abundance: few
CDR3aa: CASSLGQGARSEQYF
CDR3nt: TGTGCCAGCAGCTTAGGACAGGGAGCTCGTAGCGAGCAGTACTTC